What follows are 13 T cell receptor beta chains derived from one specimen sequenced in a study of lymphopenia after photon versus proton radiotherapy. The method was immunoSEQ multiplex PCR; TCRdb's version includes in-frame clones alone and lacks a portion of them. The sample lists some 70,000 clones; about nine tenths were seen once. The source material was peripheral blood, sampled from a patient treated with proton-based radiotherapy. These receptor sequences come from a man at least 80 years old with esophageal cancer.

This rearrangement joins TRBV7-9 to TRBJ1-1; TRBD1 might be the D (5 bases). From germline, CDR1 is SEHNR and CDR2 FQNEAQ (reference sequence). The V end lost 3 bases, the J end lost 0 bases, and 11 bases lay between the germline ends. The CDR3 length is 15 residues. Written as DNA, the CDR3 is TGTGCCAGCAGCTTCGGGACCACCGTGAACACTGAAGCTTTCTTT. Protein product: CASSFGTTVNTEAFF.

This chain uses TRBV11-2 with TRBJ2-1; D gene unclear. V was cut by 5 bases and J by 0 bases, with 14 bases left in between. Germline-derived CDR1 and CDR2 are SGHAT and FQNNGV. The CDR3 has 16 amino acids. The CDR3 DNA is TGTGCCAGCAGCCTAGGTAGGCAGTCCTCCTACAATGAGCAGTTCTTC. The encoded protein is CASSLGRQSSYNEQFF. Combining the CDR3 with reference TRBV11-2 and TRBJ2-1 gives the whole variable domain EAGVAQSPRYKIIEKRQSVAFWCNPISGHATLYWYQQILGQGPKLLIQFQNNGVVDDSQLPKDRFSAERLKGVDSTLKIQPAKLEDSAVYLCASSLGRQSSYNEQFFGPGTRLTVL.

The chain combines TRBV2 with TRBJ2-7, with 8 bases aligning to TRBD2. This CDR3 is built from 14 residues. Germline CDR1 is SNHLY and CDR2 is FYNNEI. V was clipped by 7 bases and J by 6 bases; unmatched bases: 11. The CDR3 region is CASIFLAGSGEQYF. DNA of the CDR3: TGTGCCAGCATCTTCTTAGCGGGAAGCGGCGAGCAGTACTTC. The whole variable domain, remainder taken from reference TRBV2 and TRBJ2-7, is EPEVTQTPSHQVTQMGQEVILRCVPISNHLYFYWYRQILGQKVEFLVSFYNNEISEKSEIFDDQFSVERPDGSNFTLKIRSTKLEDSAMYFCASIFLAGSGEQYFGPGTRLTVT.

The V call is TRBV7-9, the J call TRBJ2-1, with D hard to call. The V gene lost 7 bases and the J gene lost 3 bases, with 4 bases spanning the gap. CDR1 SEHNR and CDR2 FQNEAQ come from the germline V gene (reference sequence). The CDR3 runs 11 residues. The CDR3 DNA is TGTGCCAGCACAGGCTACAATGAGCAGTTCTTC. Protein sequence: CASTGYNEQFF.

The V and J genes are TRBV7-8 and TRBJ2-5, with D perhaps TRBD2 (6 bases). The V gene lost 5 bases and the J gene lost 5 bases, with 24 bases spanning the gap. The CDR3 covers 17 residues. Germline assignment: CDR1 SGHVS and CDR2 FQNEAQ. In nucleotides, the CDR3 is TGTGCCAGCAGCCAAAAGGGAGTCGGGGCGGGGCGTGAGACCCAGTACTTC. Its protein is CASSQKGVGAGRETQYF.

The chain joins TRBV5-1 to TRBJ1-3, with 7 bases fitting TRBD1. The CDR3 spans 13 residues. V shed 4 bases, J shed 4 bases, and the junction held 2 bases outside the gene matches. The germline gives CDR1 SGHRS, CDR2 YFSETQ. The DNA for the CDR3 is TGCGCCAGCAGCGCGGGACAGGGAAACACCATATATTTT. Translating it yields CASSAGQGNTIYF.

This chain uses TRBV5-4 with TRBJ2-4; TRBD2 agrees at 7 bases. The V gene end was trimmed by 0 bases and the J gene end by 7 bases; junction bases not matched to a gene: 4. This CDR3 has 14 amino acids. Germline V gene data show CDR1 as SGHNT and CDR2 as YYREEE (reference sequence). CDR3: CASSLGSLANIQYF. The CDR3 DNA follows: TGTGCCAGCAGCTTGGGCTCACTAGCGAACATTCAGTACTTC.

This chain uses TRBV18 with TRBJ2-3, with 13 bases identical to TRBD2. V shed 4 bases and J 4 bases; nucleotides not matched to a gene: 5. The germline gives CDR1 KGHSH, CDR2 LQKENI. CDR3 size: 16 residues. The CDR3 loop is CASSLGTSGASDTQYF. In DNA, the CDR3 is TGTGCCAGCTCACTCGGGACTAGCGGGGCCTCAGATACGCAGTATTTT.

CDR3 nucleotide sequence: TGCAGCGTCTCGAGCGACCCCAGCGGTGAAGCTTTCTTT. Residues: CSVSSDPSGEAFF. V gene TRBV29-1 combines with J gene TRBJ1-1; D unresolved. This CDR3 region has 13 residues. V was pared by 6 bases and J by 7 bases, with 18 bases between. The V gene's germline CDR1 is SQVTM and CDR2 ANQGSEA.

V is TRBV4-1 and J is TRBJ1-4; D uncertain. The CDR3 has 13 residues. V lost 1 base and J lost 7, with 7 bases in between. Germline V gene sequence: CDR1 MGHRA, CDR2 YSYEKL. The CDR3 protein is CASSQAFGEKLFF. The CDR3, as DNA: TGCGCCAGCAGCCAAGCTTTCGGTGAAAAACTGTTTTTT.

The genes are TRBV27 and TRBJ2-7, with 11 bases that match TRBD1. CDR1 is MNHEY and CDR2 is SMNVEV in the germline V gene (reference sequence). CDR3 length: 15 residues. J was trimmed by 6 bases and V by 4 bases; bases with no gene match: 8. CDR3: CASSSSGTGGGEQYF. The CDR3, as DNA: TGTGCCAGCAGTTCTTCCGGGACAGGGGGGGGCGAGCAGTACTTC.

Comments on this clone: At one end, the junction sequence differs from germline, possibly due to a read error. The chain couples TRBV7-7 to TRBJ2-1; TRBD2 is a possible D gene (7 bases). Germline CDR1 and CDR2: SSHAT and FNYEAQ (reference sequence). This CDR3 region has 15 residues. For the CDR3, the DNA is TGTGCTAGCAGCCCGGAGGGGGGGGGCTACAATGAGCAGTTCTTC. Protein: CASSPEGGGYNEQFF.

The rearrangement uses TRBV15 and TRBJ1-1; D gene uncertain. Trimming took off 0 bases at V and 1 base at J, with 9 bases between the two ends. CDR3 size: 15 residues. Germline V gene data show CDR1 as LNHNV and CDR2 as YYDKDF (reference sequence). CDR3 in DNA: TGTGCCACCAGCAGAGAGAGGGTTCCGAACACTGAAGCTTTCTTT. Amino acid sequence: CATSRERVPNTEAFF.